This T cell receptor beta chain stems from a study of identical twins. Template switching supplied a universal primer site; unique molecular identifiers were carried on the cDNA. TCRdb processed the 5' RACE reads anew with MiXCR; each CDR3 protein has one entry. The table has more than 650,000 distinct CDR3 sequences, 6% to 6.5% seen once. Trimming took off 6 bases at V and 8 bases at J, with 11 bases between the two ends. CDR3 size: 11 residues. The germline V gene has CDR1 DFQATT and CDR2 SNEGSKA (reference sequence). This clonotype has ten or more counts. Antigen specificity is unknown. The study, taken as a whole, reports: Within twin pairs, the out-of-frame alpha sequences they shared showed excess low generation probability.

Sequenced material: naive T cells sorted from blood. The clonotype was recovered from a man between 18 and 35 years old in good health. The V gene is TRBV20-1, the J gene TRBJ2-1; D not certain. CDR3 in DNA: TGCAGTGCAGGGCCCTTGGATGAGCAGTTCTTC. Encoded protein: CSAGPLDEQFF.